These T cell receptor beta chains were read from a single sample in a study of cytomegalovirus exposure and HLA in healthy donors. Some clones are missing from TCRdb's copy, which holds only in-frame ones; the method was immunoSEQ multiplex PCR. The sample holds 150,000 to 200,000 clones, roughly 78% seen once. Sequencing input: PBMCs. The receptors were sampled from a man aged 40-49 years in good health and CMV-seropositive. CDR3s include the opening cysteine and the closing phenylalanine or tryptophan. Clone size is shown for a subset of rows, as once, few, many or a class of expanded clone.

v_call | clone_size | cdr3_aa
TRBV5-1 | . | CASSQSNRVDEQYF
TRBV7-8 | . | CASSPKGGLAGGFETQYF
TRBV7-8 | . | CASRLDPPATQYF
TRBV4-3 | few | CASSQWGGSTYEQYF
TRBV11-2 | . | CASSEVDRLNTEAFF
TRBV4-3 | few | CASSQDGGDIREKLFF
TRBV5-4 | once | CASSLEDRGPVEQYF
TRBV7-9 | . | CSSSSGTGRAFF
TRBV5-5 | few | CASSSYSSGGSADTQYF
TRBV4-2 | . | CASSQDLQSYGYTF
TRBV7-2 | . | CASSLLGQYF